This T cell receptor beta chain was found in a study of T cell clones after liver transplantation (dated by TCRdb to the late 2010s). The study in broad terms: The samples were obtained from ITN030ST, a randomized trial that attempted immunosuppression withdrawal within 2 years after liver transplantation. Donor-reactive T cell clones were identified by TCRbeta sequencing after a pre-transplant mixed lymphocyte reaction and then tracked in post-transplant blood. As an antigen-independent comparator for the donor-reactive sequences, third party-reactive TCRbeta sequences from pre-transplant MLRs were identified as well. Three of the eight recipients were HCV-positive; the others were transplanted for non-autoimmune, non-viral indications. Until randomization at 12-24 months post-transplant, subjects were given standard immunosuppression, with no induction therapy. Tolerance meant complete immunosuppression withdrawal for at least one year without liver enzymes rising beyond twice the upper limit of normal. Of the 8 liver transplant recipients making up the studied cohort, 3 were classified as tolerant and 5 as non-tolerant. Paper-wide results and their limitations: The conclusions were preliminary, being limited by small, heterogeneous patient numbers and by non-standardized post-transplant time points. When repertoire turnover was taken into account, detection of donor-reactive sequences was significantly reduced in 7 of 8 subjects for CD4 and in 8 of 8 subjects for CD8. The decline in donor-reactive sequences exceeded the decline in third party-reactive sequences, suggesting partial antigen-specific deletion that was unrelated to withdrawal success. Circulating donor-reactive CD4 TCRbeta sequences fell significantly post-transplant in 5 of 8 subjects, irrespective of tolerance or HCV status. Without allograft tissue specimens, donor-reactive T cells may have migrated into the graft rather than being deleted. Low numbers of available donor cells limited the measurable donor-reactive repertoire in two subjects.

This clone came up a few times. Its antigen has not been determined. There are no base qualities to consult, and no much larger clone falls within one base. Alloreactive TCRbeta sequences were defined by sequencing the proliferating CFSE-low cells from the MLR. In the CFSE-MLRs, pre-transplant recipient cells were stimulated either by donor PBMCs, splenocytes or lymph node cells, or by third-party PBMCs. Each of the 8 studied subjects was randomized to immunosuppression withdrawal. The Qiagen DNeasy Blood and Tissue Kit was used for genomic DNA isolation. High-throughput TCRbeta CDR3 sequencing of frozen genomic DNA was performed by immunoSEQ, with PCR amplification, mapping, bias correction and internal controls included. The original methods were these. Productive rearrangements were kept, and unique TCRbeta sequences were defined by CDR3 nucleotide sequence plus V and J gene. For classification of a sequence as donor-reactive, at least 5-fold expansion in CFSE-low cells relative to unstimulated pre-transplant cells and a frequency of at least 0.01% were required. Minimum frequency thresholds were set for each subject on the basis of the unstimulated sample with the lowest template count, so that a detection power of at least 90% was ensured. Repertoire turnover was measured by Jensen-Shannon divergence between the top 1000 TCRbeta sequences post- and pre-transplant. Changes in detection of donor-reactive sequences were assessed with two-sided Fisher's exact tests. The immuneACCESS repertoire file appears here via TCRdb, limited to in-frame rearrangements. These files lack a portion of the clones; in checked studies, under half of the deficit traces to unresolved V genes, and the cause of the others is not known. For V, J and clone size, that table is used; D and trimming come from the DNA. The sample contains approximately 3,000 clones, less than 25% of them found a single time. The ten largest clones capture around 15% of the sample.

The source of this sequence is a human patient who received a liver transplant. Once a transplant has taken place, some T cells may be donor derived. Sequencing used CD4+ T cells from PBMCs cultured with third-party cells.

The DNA reads TGTGCCAGTAGGGACTTTGACAGTGCAGATACGCAGTATTTT. Protein translation: CASRDFDSADTQYF. Recombination joined TRBV19 with TRBJ2-3; the D call is tentative, TRBD1 or TRBD2, as each matches 5 bases. The junction carries 14 bases between V and J, which are trimmed by 6 bases and 4 bases respectively. Counted from cysteine to phenylalanine, this CDR3 has 14 amino acids. The retained sequence is limited to the CDR3, 42 bases, with the frame set at the first base. As encoded in the germline V gene (reference sequence), CDR1 is LNHDA while CDR2 is SQIVND. Here the CDR3 is joined to the reference TRBV19 and TRBJ2-3 genes, and the full variable domain is: DGGITQSPKYLFRKEGQNVTLSCEQNLNHDAMYWYRQDPGQGLRLIYYSQIVNDFQKGDIAEGYSVSREKKESFPLTVTSAQKNPTAFYLCASRDFDSADTQYFGPGTRLTVL.